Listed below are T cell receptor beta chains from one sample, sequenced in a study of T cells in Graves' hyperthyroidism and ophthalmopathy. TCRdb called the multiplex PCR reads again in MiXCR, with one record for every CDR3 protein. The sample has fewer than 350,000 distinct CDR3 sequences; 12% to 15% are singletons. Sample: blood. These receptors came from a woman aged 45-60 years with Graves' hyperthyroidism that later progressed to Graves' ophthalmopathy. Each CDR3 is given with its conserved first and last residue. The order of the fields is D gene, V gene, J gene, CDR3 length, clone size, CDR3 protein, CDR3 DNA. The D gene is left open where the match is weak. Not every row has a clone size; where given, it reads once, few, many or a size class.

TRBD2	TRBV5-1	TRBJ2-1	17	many	CASSHPGTSGAYNEQFF	TGCGCCAGCAGCCACCCCGGGACTAGCGGAGCCTACAATGAGCAGTTCTTC
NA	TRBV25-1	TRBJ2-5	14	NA	CASSDQRAGETQYF	TGTGCCAGCAGTGACCAGCGAGCGGGAGAGACCCAGTACTTC
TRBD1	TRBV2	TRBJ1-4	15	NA	CASRLTGTGNEKLFF	TGTGCCAGCAGACTCACCGGGACAGGGAATGAAAAACTGTTTTTT
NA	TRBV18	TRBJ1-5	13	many	CASSRGGNQPQHF	TGTGCCAGCTCACGAGGGGGCAATCAGCCCCAGCATTTT
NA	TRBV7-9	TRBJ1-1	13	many	CASEGERNTEAFF	TGTGCCAGCGAAGGAGAGAGGAACACTGAAGCTTTCTTT
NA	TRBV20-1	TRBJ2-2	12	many	CSARDRLGELFF	TGCAGTGCTAGAGATCGACTCGGGGAGCTGTTTTTT
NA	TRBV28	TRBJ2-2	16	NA	CASSSRTVLDTGELFF	TGTGCCAGCAGTTCTCGGACAGTATTGGACACCGGGGAGCTGTTTTTT
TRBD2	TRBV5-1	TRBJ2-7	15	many	CASSPGGGRASGQYF	TGCGCCAGCAGCCCGGGAGGCGGGAGGGCCTCCGGGCAGTACTTC
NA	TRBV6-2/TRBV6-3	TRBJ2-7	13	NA	CASRATSFYEQYF	TGTGCCAGCAGAGCGACCAGCTTCTACGAGCAGTACTTC
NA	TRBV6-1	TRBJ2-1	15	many	CASSISGTAYNEQFF	TGTGCCAGCAGTATAAGCGGGACAGCATACAATGAGCAGTTCTTC
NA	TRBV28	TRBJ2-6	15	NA	CASSSPGPGANVLTF	TGTGCCAGCAGTTCTCCGGGGCCTGGGGCCAACGTCCTGACTTTC
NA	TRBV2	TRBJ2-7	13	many	CASRKGYSYEQYF	TGTGCCAGCAGAAAGGGCTATTCCTACGAGCAGTACTTC
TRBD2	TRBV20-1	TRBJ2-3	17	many	CSAGGLAGGLGTDTQYF	TGCAGTGCTGGGGGACTAGCGGGAGGGCTAGGCACAGATACGCAGTATTTT
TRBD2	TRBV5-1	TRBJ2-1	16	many	CASSLESLAGYNEQFF	TGCGCCAGCAGCTTGGAGTCCCTAGCGGGCTACAATGAGCAGTTCTTC
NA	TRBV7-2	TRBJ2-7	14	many	CASSLGPTSYEQYF	TGTGCCAGCAGCTTAGGACCGACATCCTACGAGCAGTACTTC
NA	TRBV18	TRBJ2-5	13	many	CASSRTAQETQYF	TGTGCCAGCTCACGGACGGCTCAAGAGACCCAGTACTTC
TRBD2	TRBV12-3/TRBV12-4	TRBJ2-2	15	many	CASTTTSGNTGELFF	TGTGCCAGCACCACGACTAGCGGTAACACCGGGGAGCTGTTTTTT
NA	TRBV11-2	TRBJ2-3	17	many	CASSLDPLERSTDTQYF	TGTGCCAGCAGCTTAGACCCGTTGGAGCGCAGCACAGATACGCAGTATTTT
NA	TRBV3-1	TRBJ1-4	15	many	CASSQDWGSQRKLFF	TGTGCCAGCAGCCAAGATTGGGGGTCCCAAAGAAAACTGTTTTTT
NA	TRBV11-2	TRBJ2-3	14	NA	CASSLAGKSDTQYF	TGTGCCAGCAGCTTAGCGGGAAAGTCAGATACGCAGTATTTT
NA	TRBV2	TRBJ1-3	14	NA	CASSVLGAGNTIYF	TGTGCCAGCAGTGTTCTGGGGGCGGGAAACACCATATATTTT
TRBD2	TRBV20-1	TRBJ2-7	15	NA	CSADGTSGSAHEQYF	TGCAGTGCAGACGGGACTAGCGGGAGCGCCCACGAGCAGTACTTC
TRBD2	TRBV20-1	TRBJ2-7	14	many	CSARRREGSYEQYF	TGCAGTGCTAGAAGGCGGGAGGGTTCCTACGAGCAGTACTTC
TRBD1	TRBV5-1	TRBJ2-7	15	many	CASSLEGQGTYEQYF	TGCGCCAGCAGCTTGGAGGGACAGGGGACCTACGAGCAGTACTTC
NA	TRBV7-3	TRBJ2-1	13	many	CASSPDSYNEQFF	TGTGCCAGCAGCCCGGACAGCTACAATGAGCAGTTCTTC
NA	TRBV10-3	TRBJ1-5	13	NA	CAISEVSNQPQHF	TGTGCCATCAGTGAGGTTAGCAATCAGCCCCAGCATTTT
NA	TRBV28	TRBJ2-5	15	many	CASSVDPDSQETQYF	TGTGCCAGCAGTGTGGACCCGGATTCGCAAGAGACCCAGTACTTC
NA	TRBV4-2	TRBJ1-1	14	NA	CASSPGFGTTEAFF	TGTGCCAGCAGCCCAGGCTTCGGAACCACTGAAGCTTTCTTT
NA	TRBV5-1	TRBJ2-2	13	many	CASSLGTTGELFF	TGCGCCAGCAGCTTGGGTACCACCGGGGAGCTGTTTTTT
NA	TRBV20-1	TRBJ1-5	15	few	CSARDRRSMVQPQHF	TGCAGTGCTAGAGATCGCAGGTCCATGGTTCAGCCCCAGCATTTT
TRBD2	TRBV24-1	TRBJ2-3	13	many	CATKSGTGDTQYF	TGTGCCACCAAAAGCGGGACGGGAGATACGCAGTATTTT
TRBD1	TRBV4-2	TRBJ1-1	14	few	CASSTDRANTEAFF	TGTGCCAGCAGCACAGACAGGGCTAACACTGAAGCTTTCTTT
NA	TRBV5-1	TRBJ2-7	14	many	CASSLGAGSYEQYF	TGCGCCAGCAGCTTGGGCGCCGGCTCCTACGAGCAGTACTTC
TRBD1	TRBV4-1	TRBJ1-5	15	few	CASSRSGTGNQPQHF	TGCGCCAGCAGCCGATCCGGGACAGGGAATCAGCCCCAGCATTTT
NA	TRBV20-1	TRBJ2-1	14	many	CSASEALTYNEQFF	TGCAGTGCCTCGGAGGCCCTCACCTACAATGAGCAGTTCTTC
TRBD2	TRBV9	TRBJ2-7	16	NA	CASSVGHERGTAKQYF	TGTGCCAGCAGCGTCGGTCATGAGCGGGGTACAGCGAAGCAGTACTTC
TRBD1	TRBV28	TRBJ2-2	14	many	CASRTGGDTGELFF	TGTGCCAGCCGGACAGGGGGCGACACCGGGGAGCTGTTTTTT
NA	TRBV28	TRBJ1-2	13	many	CASSSQGMGGYTF	TGTGCCAGCAGTTCACAGGGAATGGGCGGCTACACCTTC
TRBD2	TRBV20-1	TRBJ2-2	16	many	CSASQGLAGGPGELFF	TGCAGTGCTAGCCAAGGACTAGCGGGAGGCCCCGGGGAGCTGTTTTTT
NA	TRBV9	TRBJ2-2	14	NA	CASSVSMAPGELFF	TGTGCCAGCAGCGTATCAATGGCACCCGGGGAGCTGTTTTTT
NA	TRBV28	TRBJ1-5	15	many	CASSSLKGDNQPQHF	TGTGCCAGCAGTTCCCTGAAGGGGGATAATCAGCCCCAGCATTTT
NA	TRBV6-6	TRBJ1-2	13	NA	CASSYSFSDGYTF	TGTGCCAGCAGTTACTCATTTAGTGATGGCTACACCTTC
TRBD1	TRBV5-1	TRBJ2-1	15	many	CASSLGGQGKGEQFF	TGCGCCAGCAGCTTGGGGGGACAGGGGAAGGGTGAGCAGTTCTTC
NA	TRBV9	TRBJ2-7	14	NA	CASSVSGSLYEQCF	TGTGCCAGCAGCGTCTCCGGGAGTCTCTACGAGCAGTGCTTC
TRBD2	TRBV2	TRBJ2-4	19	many	CASRSFGGGPAIAKNIQYF	TGTGCCAGCAGGAGCTTTGGGGGAGGGCCGGCTATAGCCAAAAACATTCAGTACTTC
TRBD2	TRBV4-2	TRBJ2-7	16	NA	CASSPSLAGDAYEQYF	TGTGCCAGCAGCCCAAGTCTAGCGGGAGACGCCTACGAGCAGTACTTC
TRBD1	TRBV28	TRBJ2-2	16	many	CASSLTGGGFAGELFF	TGTGCCAGCAGTCTGACAGGGGGTGGTTTCGCCGGGGAGCTGTTTTTT
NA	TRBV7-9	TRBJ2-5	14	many	CASSLATFRETQYF	TGTGCCAGCAGCTTAGCCACCTTTCGGGAGACCCAGTACTTC
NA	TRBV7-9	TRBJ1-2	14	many	CASSLGVRAHGYTF	TGTGCCAGCAGCTTAGGAGTCCGCGCCCACGGCTACACCTTC
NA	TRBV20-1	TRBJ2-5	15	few	CSTGIGGVLQETQYF	TGCAGTACCGGCATTGGCGGGGTTCTTCAAGAGACCCAGTACTTC
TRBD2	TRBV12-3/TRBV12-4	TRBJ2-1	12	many	CASSRGGDEQFF	TGTGCCAGCAGTCGCGGGGGGGATGAGCAGTTCTTC
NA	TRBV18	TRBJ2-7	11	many	CASSPDYEQYF	TGTGCCAGCTCACCCGACTACGAGCAGTACTTC
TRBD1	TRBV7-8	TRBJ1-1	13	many	CASSVQGGPEAFF	TGTGCCAGCAGCGTACAGGGGGGGCCTGAAGCTTTCTTT
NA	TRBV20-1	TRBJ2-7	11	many	CSARNSHEQYF	TGCAGTGCTAGAAACAGCCACGAGCAGTACTTC
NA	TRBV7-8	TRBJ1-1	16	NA	CASSLGWGSMNTEAFF	TGTGCCAGCAGCTTAGGATGGGGGTCCATGAACACTGAAGCTTTCTTT
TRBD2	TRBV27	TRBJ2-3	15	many	CASSLGTSVTDTQYF	TGTGCCAGCAGTTTAGGGACTAGCGTGACAGATACGCAGTATTTT
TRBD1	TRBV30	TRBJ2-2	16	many	CAWSDSGTGHTGELFF	TGTGCCTGGAGTGATTCCGGGACAGGGCACACCGGGGAGCTGTTTTTT
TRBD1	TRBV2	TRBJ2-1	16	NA	CASSERDRGGNNEQFF	TGTGCCAGCAGTGAAAGGGACAGGGGAGGCAACAATGAGCAGTTCTTC
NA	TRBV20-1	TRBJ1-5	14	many	CSAWTSSGNQPQHF	TGCAGTGCTTGGACGTCTTCGGGCAATCAGCCCCAGCATTTT
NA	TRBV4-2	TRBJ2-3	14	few	CASSQDGRTDTQYF	TGTGCCAGCAGCCAAGATGGTAGGACAGATACGCAGTATTTT